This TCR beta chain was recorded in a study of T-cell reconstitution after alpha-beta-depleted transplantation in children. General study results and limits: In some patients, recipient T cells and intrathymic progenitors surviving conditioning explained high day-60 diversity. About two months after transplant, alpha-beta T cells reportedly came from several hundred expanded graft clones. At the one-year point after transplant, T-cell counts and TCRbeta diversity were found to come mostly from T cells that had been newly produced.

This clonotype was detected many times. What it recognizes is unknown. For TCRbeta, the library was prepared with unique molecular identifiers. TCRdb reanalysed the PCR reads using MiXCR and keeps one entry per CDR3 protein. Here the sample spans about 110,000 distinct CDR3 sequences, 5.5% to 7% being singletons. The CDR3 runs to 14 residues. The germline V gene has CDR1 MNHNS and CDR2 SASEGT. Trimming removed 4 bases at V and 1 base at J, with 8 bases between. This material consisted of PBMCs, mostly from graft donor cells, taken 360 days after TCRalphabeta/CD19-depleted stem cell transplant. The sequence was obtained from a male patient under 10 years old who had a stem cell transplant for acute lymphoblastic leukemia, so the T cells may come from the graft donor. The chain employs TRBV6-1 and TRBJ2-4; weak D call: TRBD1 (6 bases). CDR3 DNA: TGTGCCAGCAGTGTGGGGGCGGCCAAAAACATTCAGTACTTC. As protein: CASSVGAAKNIQYF.